This T cell receptor beta chain was recorded in a study of CD8 T cells in ankylosing spondylitis. A word on this clonotype: What it binds is not known.

Study-level results: A TCR beta motif of under ten highly homologous variants appeared characteristic of ankylosing spondylitis blood.

CDR1 and CDR2 (germline): GTSNPN, SVGIG (reference sequence). The CDR3 is 13 residues long. Trimming stripped 1 base from V and 4 bases from J, with 10 bases between. MiXCR was run by TCRdb on the 5' RACE reads, yielding one entry per CDR3 protein. The data hold about 840,000 distinct CDR3 sequences, with around 11% observed a single time. The TCR originated in a male donor with ankylosing spondylitis. The V and J genes are TRBV30 and TRBJ1-2; no definite D call. The sequencing input was blood, either unsorted or a sorted T cell fraction (not recorded which). CDR3 sequence reads: CAWSATLAYGYTF. In DNA form, the CDR3 reads TGTGCCTGGAGTGCGACGCTGGCCTATGGCTACACCTTC.